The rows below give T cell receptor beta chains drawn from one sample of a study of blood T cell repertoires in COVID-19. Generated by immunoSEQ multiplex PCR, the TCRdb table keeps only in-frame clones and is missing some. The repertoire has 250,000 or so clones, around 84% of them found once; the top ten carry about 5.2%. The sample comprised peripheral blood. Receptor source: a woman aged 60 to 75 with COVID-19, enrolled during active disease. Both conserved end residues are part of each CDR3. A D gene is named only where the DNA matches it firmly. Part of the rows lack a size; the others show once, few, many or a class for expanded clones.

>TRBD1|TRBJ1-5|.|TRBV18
TGTGCCAGCTCGGGACAGGGGGAGCCCCAGCATTTT
CASSGQGEPQHF
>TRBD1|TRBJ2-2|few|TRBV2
TGTGCCAGCAGTGGGGACAGCGCCACCGGGGAGCTGTTTTTT
CASSGDSATGELFF
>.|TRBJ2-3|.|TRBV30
TGTGCCTGGAGTGTACTTCGGCAGGGGTCAGATACGCAGTATTTT
CAWSVLRQGSDTQYF
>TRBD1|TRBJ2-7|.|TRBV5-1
TGCGCCAGCAGCCCTACGGGACAGACCTACGAGCAGTACTTC
CASSPTGQTYEQYF
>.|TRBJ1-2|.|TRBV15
TGTGCCACCAGCAGAAACACAGGGCTGTACGGCTACACCTTC
CATSRNTGLYGYTF
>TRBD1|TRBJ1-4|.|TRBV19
TGTGCCAGTTCTACAGGGGGCAAAGAAAAACTGTTTTTT
CASSTGGKEKLFF
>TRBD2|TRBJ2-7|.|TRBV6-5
TGTGCCAGCAGTTACGCGGGAGGTTCCTACGAGCAGTACTTC
CASSYAGGSYEQYF
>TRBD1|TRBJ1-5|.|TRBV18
TGTGCCAGCTCAGAACAGGGGGCCGGGAACAATCAGCCCCAGCATTTT
CASSEQGAGNNQPQHF
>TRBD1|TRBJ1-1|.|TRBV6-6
TGTGCCAGCAGTCAAAGGGACAGGGGGAACACTGAAGCTTTCTTT
CASSQRDRGNTEAFF
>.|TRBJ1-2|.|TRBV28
TGTGCCAGCAGGTGGGGCAGTTCCTATGGCTACACCTTC
CASRWGSSYGYTF
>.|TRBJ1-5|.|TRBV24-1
TGTGCCACCGGGCGGGGGAACAGGGACAATCAGCCCCAGCATTTT
CATGRGNRDNQPQHF
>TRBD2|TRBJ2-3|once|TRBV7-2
TGTGCCAGCAGCTCAATATGGGGGAGGGCCGGGACAGATACGCAGTATTTT
CASSSIWGRAGTDTQYF
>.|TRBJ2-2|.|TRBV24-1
TGTGCCACCAGTGATTCCCCGAGGACCGGGGAGCTGTTTTTT
CATSDSPRTGELFF